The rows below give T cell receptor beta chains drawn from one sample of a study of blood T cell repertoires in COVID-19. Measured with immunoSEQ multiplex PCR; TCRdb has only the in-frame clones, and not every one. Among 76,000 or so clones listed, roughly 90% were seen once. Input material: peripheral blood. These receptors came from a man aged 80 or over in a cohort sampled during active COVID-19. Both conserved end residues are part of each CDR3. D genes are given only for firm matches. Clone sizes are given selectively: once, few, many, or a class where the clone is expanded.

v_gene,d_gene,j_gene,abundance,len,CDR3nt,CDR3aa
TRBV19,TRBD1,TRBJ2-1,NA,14,TGTGCCAGTATACGACAGGGGGTGGGGAATGAGCAGTTCTTC,CASIRQGVGNEQFF
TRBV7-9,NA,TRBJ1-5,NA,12,TGTGCCAGCAGCTTAGCGGGCCAGCCCCAGCATTTT,CASSLAGQPQHF
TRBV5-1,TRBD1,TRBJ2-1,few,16,TGCGCCAGCAGCTTATCAGGGGGCAGGACCAAAAATGAGCAGTTCTTC,CASSLSGGRTKNEQFF
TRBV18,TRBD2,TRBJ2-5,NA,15,TGTGCCAGCTCACCACCGACTAGCACAGGAGAGACCCAGTACTTC,CASSPPTSTGETQYF
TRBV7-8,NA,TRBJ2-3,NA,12,TGTGCCAGCAGCCTCGACTCAGATACGCAGTATTTT,CASSLDSDTQYF
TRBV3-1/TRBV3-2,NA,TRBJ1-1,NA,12,TGTGCCAGCAGCTCGGTAAGATTTGAAGCTTTCTTT,CASSSVRFEAFF
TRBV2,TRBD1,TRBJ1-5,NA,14,TGTGCCAGCAGTGAAATGGTAGGGGGCCAGCCCCAGCATTTT,CASSEMVGGQPQHF
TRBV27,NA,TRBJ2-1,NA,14,TGTGCCAGCAGTTTTGCGGGACAGCTAGATGAGCAGTTCTTC,CASSFAGQLDEQFF
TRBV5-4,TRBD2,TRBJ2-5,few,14,TGTGCCAGCAGCTGGGGGGGGACCATGGAGACCCAGTACTTC,CASSWGGTMETQYF
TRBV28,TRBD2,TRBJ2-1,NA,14,TGTGCCAGCAGCGCGGGGGGTCCCTACAATGAGCAGTTCTTC,CASSAGGPYNEQFF
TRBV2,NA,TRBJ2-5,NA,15,TGTGCCAGCAGTGAAGCGGGACAAAACCAAGAGACCCAGTACTTC,CASSEAGQNQETQYF
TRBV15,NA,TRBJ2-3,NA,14,TGTGCCACCAGCAGAGATAAAAGCACAGATACGCAGTATTTT,CATSRDKSTDTQYF
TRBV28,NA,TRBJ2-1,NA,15,TGTGCCAGCGGTCCCACGGGGGGCCCCTACAATGAGCAGTTCTTC,CASGPTGGPYNEQFF
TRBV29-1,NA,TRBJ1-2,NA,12,TGCAGCGTTGAGGGCAGCACCTATGGCTACACCTTC,CSVEGSTYGYTF
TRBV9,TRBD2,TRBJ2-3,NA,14,TGTGCCAGCAGCGCCCAGCGGGGGGATGACCCGCAGTATTTT,CASSAQRGDDPQYF
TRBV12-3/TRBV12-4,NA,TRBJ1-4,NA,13,TGTGCCAGCAGGCCGGGTCCCAATGAAAAACTGTTTTTT,CASRPGPNEKLFF
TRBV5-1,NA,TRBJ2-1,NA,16,TGCGCCAGCAGCTCGGGACAAATGAGCTCCTACAATGAGCAGTTCTTC,CASSSGQMSSYNEQFF
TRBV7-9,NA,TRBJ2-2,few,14,TGTGCCAGCAGCTCATCAGGGTACACCGGGGAGCTGTTTTTT,CASSSSGYTGELFF
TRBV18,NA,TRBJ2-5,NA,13,TGTGCCAGCTCACCACCTATCCTCGGGACCCAGTACTTC,CASSPPILGTQYF
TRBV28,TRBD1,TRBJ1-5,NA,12,TGTGCCAGCAGTATCCAGACAGGGGCCCAGCATTTT,CASSIQTGAQHF
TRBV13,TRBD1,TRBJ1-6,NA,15,TGTGCCAGCAGCTTGGGACAGATCTATAATTCACCCCTCCACTTT,CASSLGQIYNSPLHF
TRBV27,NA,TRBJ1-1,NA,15,TGTGCCAGCAGACATAAGGGGAGGCCGAACACTGAAGCTTTCTTT,CASRHKGRPNTEAFF
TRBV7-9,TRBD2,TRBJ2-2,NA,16,TGTGCCAGCAGCCCTCCCGGGACTAGCGGGGGACGGGAGCTGTTTTTT,CASSPPGTSGGRELFF
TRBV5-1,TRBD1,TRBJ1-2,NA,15,TGCGCCAGCAGCGGGACCGGGACAGGGCTTCGGGGCTACACCTTC,CASSGTGTGLRGYTF
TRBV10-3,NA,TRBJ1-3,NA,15,TGTGCCATCAGGTTAGGGGGAACGGGAGGAAACACCATATATTTT,CAIRLGGTGGNTIYF
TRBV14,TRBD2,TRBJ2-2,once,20,TGTGCCAGCAGCCAAGATCTCGGGACTAGCGGGGGAATCAACACCGGGGAGCTGTTTTTT,CASSQDLGTSGGINTGELFF
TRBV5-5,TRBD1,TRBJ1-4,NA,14,TGTGCCAGCAGCCCGGACAGGGCGGGCGAAAAACTGTTTTTT,CASSPDRAGEKLFF
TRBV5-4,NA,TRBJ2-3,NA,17,TGTGCCAGCAGCCCCGGAGGGTCGCGAAGTGGTACAGATACGCAGTATTTT,CASSPGGSRSGTDTQYF
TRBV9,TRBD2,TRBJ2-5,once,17,TGTGCCAGCAGTGCCGGGACTAGCGGGGGGGCCCGGGAGACCCAGTACTTC,CASSAGTSGGARETQYF
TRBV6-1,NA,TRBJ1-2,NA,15,TGTGCCAGCAGTGAAGCTGGGAGAATAGCGGGTCGCTACACCTTC,CASSEAGRIAGRYTF
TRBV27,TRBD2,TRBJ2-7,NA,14,TGTGCCAGCAGTCGGGGAGCGGGGGGCTACGAGCAGTACTTC,CASSRGAGGYEQYF
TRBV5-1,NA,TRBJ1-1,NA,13,TGCGCCAGCAGCGTAAGCGGGAACACTGAAGCTTTCTTT,CASSVSGNTEAFF
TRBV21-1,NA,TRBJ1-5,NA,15,TGTGCCAGCAGCAAAACCCCGGGGGGCGGTCAGCCCCAGCATTTT,CASSKTPGGGQPQHF
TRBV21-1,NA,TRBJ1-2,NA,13,TGTGCCAGCAGCAAGACAGGGGTATGTGGCTACACCTTC,CASSKTGVCGYTF
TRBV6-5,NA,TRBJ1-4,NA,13,TGTGCCAGCAGGGGGGGTGTTTGGGAAAAACTGTTTTTT,CASRGGVWEKLFF
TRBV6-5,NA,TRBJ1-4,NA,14,TGTGCCAGCGATCCGTCAGGGCCTGAAGAAAAACTGTTTTTT,CASDPSGPEEKLFF
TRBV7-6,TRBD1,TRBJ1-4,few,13,TGTGCCAGCAGTACGGACAGGGATGAAAAACTGTTTTTT,CASSTDRDEKLFF
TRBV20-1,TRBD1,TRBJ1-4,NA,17,TGCAGTGCTAGTGGAGGGGGCCGGGGCCCGACTAATGAAAAACTGTTTTTT,CSASGGGRGPTNEKLFF
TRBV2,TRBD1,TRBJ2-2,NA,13,TGTGCCAGCAAGGGACAGGGAATCGGGGAGCTGTTTTTT,CASKGQGIGELFF
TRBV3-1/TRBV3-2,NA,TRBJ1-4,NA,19,TGTGCCAGCAGCCAAGTTCGACGGGGGGGCACGGGGGCTAATGAAAAACTGTTTTTT,CASSQVRRGGTGANEKLFF
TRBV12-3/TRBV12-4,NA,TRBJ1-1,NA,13,TGTGCCAGCAGTTTCGGGGGGGACACTGAAGCTTTCTTT,CASSFGGDTEAFF